The next 3 T cell receptor beta chains were all read from a single sample in a study of cytomegalovirus exposure and HLA in healthy donors. Primers included in the PCR were 60 Vbeta and 13 Jbeta primers. Method: immunoSEQ multiplex PCR; TCRdb's copy keeps in-frame clones and lacks some. The sample has 150,000 or so clones, 76% seen once. The sequenced material came from PBMCs. The receptors stem from a male donor in good health and CMV-seronegative.

V is TRBV28 and J is TRBJ2-7; D is perhaps TRBD1 (5 bases). This CDR3 is built from 14 residues. Germline V gives CDR1 MDHEN, CDR2 SYDVKM. Trimming shortened V by 2 bases and J by 6 bases, and 14 bases separated the two germline ends. The CDR3 reads CASSLLNEQGEQYF. The CDR3 region has the DNA TGTGCCAGCAGTTTACTTAATGAGCAGGGCGAGCAGTACTTC.

The rearrangement joins TRBV6-4 to TRBJ1-4, with TRBD1 matching 10 bases. CDR3 length: 13 residues. Germline values: CDR1 MRHNA, CDR2 SNTAGT. Trimming removed 5 bases from V and 8 bases from J; junction bases left unmatched: 2. The CDR3 region has the DNA TGTGCCAGCAGTCGGGACAGGGGAGAAAAACTGTTTTTT. It encodes CASSRDRGEKLFF.

This clone was counted between two and nine times. The gene calls are TRBV5-8 and TRBJ2-1; TRBD2 is a possible D gene (5 bases). CDR3 length: 14 residues. Per germline, CDR1 SGHTS and CDR2 YDEGEE. V dropped 0 bases and J dropped 12 bases, with 16 bases sitting between them. As DNA, the CDR3 is TGTGCCAGCAGCTTGGTAGCGCTGGCATGGGGGCAGTTCTTC. Amino acid sequence: CASSLVALAWGQFF.